This T cell receptor (beta chain) was profiled in a study of T cell changes during pregnancy in multiple sclerosis. The data were produced by immunoSEQ multiplex PCR, yet TCRdb's version contains in-frame clones alone and is incomplete. The table records tens of thousands of clones, around 90% of them present only once. V was trimmed by 1 base and J by 1 base, leaving 11 bases between them. Per germline, CDR1 SGHDN and CDR2 FVKESK. The CDR3 length is 16 residues. Sequenced material: peripheral blood, taken before pregnancy. This TCR was sampled from a female donor with multiple sclerosis, enrolled in a pregnancy study. The chain joins TRBV14 to TRBJ2-4; maybe TRBD2 (5 bases). Here the CDR3 reads CASSQGSRGAKNIQYF. The CDR3 nucleotides are TGTGCCAGCAGCCAAGGGTCGAGAGGGGCCAAAAACATTCAGTACTTC.